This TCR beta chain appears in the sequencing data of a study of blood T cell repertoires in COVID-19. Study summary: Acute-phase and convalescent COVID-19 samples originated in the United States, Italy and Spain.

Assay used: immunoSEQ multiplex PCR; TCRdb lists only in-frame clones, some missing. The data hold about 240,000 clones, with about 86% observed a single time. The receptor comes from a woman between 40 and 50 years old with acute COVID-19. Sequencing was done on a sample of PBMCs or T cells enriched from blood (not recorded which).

CDR3 DNA: TGCGCCAGCAGCCAAACAGGGCGTGGGGAAAAACTGTTTTTT. Translated, it gives CASSQTGRGEKLFF. The genes are TRBV5-1 and TRBJ1-4; tentative D call: TRBD1 (6 bases). V was pared by 4 bases and J by 8 bases, with 15 bases between. Germline-derived CDR1 and CDR2 are SGHRS and YFSETQ. The CDR3 extends over 14 amino acids.